This entry lists 15 T cell receptor beta chains sequenced from one sample in a study of blood T cell repertoires in COVID-19. Clones were read by immunoSEQ multiplex PCR, and TCRdb kept only the in-frame ones, dropping some. This table has some 90,000 clones, over 70% appearing once. The specimen was peripheral blood. These receptors all stem from a man in his 60s with acute or convalescent COVID-19.

The chain couples TRBV19 to TRBJ1-5; 10 positions match TRBD1. Germline-derived CDR1 and CDR2 are LNHDA and SQIVND (reference sequence). This CDR3 is 15 amino acids long. V lost 6 bases and J lost 7; bases outside the gene matches: 9. In DNA, the CDR3 is TGTGCCAGTAGAACCGGGACAGGGGCGGGGCAGCCCCAGCATTTT. Translation gives CASRTGTGAGQPQHF. Together with reference TRBV19 and TRBJ1-5, the CDR3 gives the full variable domain: DGGITQSPKYLFRKEGQNVTLSCEQNLNHDAMYWYRQDPGQGLRLIYYSQIVNDFQKGDIAEGYSVSREKKESFPLTVTSAQKNPTAFYLCASRTGTGAGQPQHFGDGTRLSIL.

V gene TRBV5-6 combines with J gene TRBJ2-3, with 8 bases matching TRBD2. V shed 4 bases, J shed 0 bases, and the junction held 7 bases outside the gene matches. Looked up from germline, CDR1 is SGHDT and CDR2 is YYEEEE. This CDR3 comprises 16 residues. CDR3 region: CASSQTSGLSTDTQYF. For the CDR3, the DNA is TGTGCCAGCAGCCAAACTAGCGGACTTAGCACAGATACGCAGTATTTT.

The chain has TRBV18 and TRBJ2-2, with D perhaps matching TRBD1 (5 bases). The CDR3 is 13 residues long. Germline V lookup: CDR1 KGHSH, CDR2 LQKENI. The V end was cut by 1 base, the J end by 7 bases, with 7 bases between. DNA for the CDR3: TGTGCCAGCTCACCACTACAGGACGGGGAGCTGTTTTTT. Amino acid sequence: CASSPLQDGELFF.

This sequence joins TRBV5-4 and TRBJ2-6, with D perhaps TRBD1 (6 bases). The CDR3 has 15 amino acids. The V gene lost 2 bases and the J gene lost 2 bases, with 8 bases spanning the gap. The germline V gene has CDR1 SGHNT and CDR2 YYREEE (reference sequence). The CDR3 bases are TGTGCCAGCAGCTTACAGGGTACTGGGGCCAACGTCCTGACTTTC. It yields the protein CASSLQGTGANVLTF.

This clone was seen just once. The CDR3 sequence is CASSRDGQGSYTF. The CDR3 nucleotides read TGTGCCAGCTCCCGCGACGGACAGGGAAGCTACACCTTC. This chain connects TRBV18 to TRBJ1-2; 8 positions agree with TRBD1. Germline-derived CDR1 and CDR2 are KGHSH and LQKENI. The trim removed 6 bases at V and 9 bases at J, leaving 9 bases unmatched. This CDR3 contains 13 residues.

This clone was seen a few times. This chain connects TRBV29-1 to TRBJ2-5; maybe TRBD2 (5 bases). Deletions cut 3 bases from V and 1 base from J, with 15 bases between. Germline V lookup: CDR1 SQVTM, CDR2 ANQGSEA. The CDR3 runs to 15 residues. CDR3 amino acids: CSVELAGSAQETQYF. CDR3 nucleotide sequence: TGCAGCGTTGAGCTGGCTGGGAGCGCCCAAGAGACCCAGTACTTC. Together with reference TRBV29-1 and TRBJ2-5, the CDR3 gives the full variable domain: SAVISQKPSRDICQRGTSLTIQCQVDSQVTMMFWYRQQPGQSLTLIATANQGSEATYESGFVIDKFPISRPNLTFSTLTVSNMSPEDSSIYLCSVELAGSAQETQYFGPGTRLLVL.

The rearrangement links TRBV2 to TRBJ1-5; 9 bases match TRBD1. The ends lost 7 bases at V and 6 bases at J; junction bases unmatched: 7. The CDR3 is 14 amino acids. Germline CDR1 SNHLY, CDR2 FYNNEI. The CDR3 spells CASIPDRGAQPQHF. The CDR3 coding sequence is TGTGCCAGCATACCGGACAGGGGCGCTCAGCCCCAGCATTTT.

This clone has only a few counts. This CDR3 reads CASSEVGLNTEAFF. The CDR3 coding sequence is TGTGCCAGCAGTGAAGTGGGGCTGAACACTGAAGCTTTCTTT. The rearrangement links TRBV6-1 to TRBJ1-1; D perhaps matches TRBD1 (5 bases). The V end lost 1 base, the J end lost 0 bases, and 6 bases lay between the germline ends. Germline values: CDR1 MNHNS, CDR2 SASEGT. This CDR3 contains 14 residues.

The rearrangement uses TRBV5-6 and TRBJ2-2, with 9 bases that match TRBD2. CDR3 length equals 16 residues. From germline, CDR1 is SGHDT and CDR2 YYEEEE. V dropped 0 bases and J dropped 5; count of bases not matched to a gene: 5. The CDR3, as DNA: TGTGCCAGCAGCTTGGCCGGGACTAGCCGGACCGGGGAGCTGTTTTTT. Protein: CASSLAGTSRTGELFF.

This chain's CDR3 is CASSLQGNTGELFF. CDR3 sequence (DNA): TGTGCCAGCAGCCTACAGGGGAACACCGGGGAGCTGTTTTTT. The chain employs TRBV2 and TRBJ2-2; possible D gene TRBD1, 6 bases. The CDR3 extends over 14 amino acids. CDR1 SNHLY and CDR2 FYNNEI come from the germline V gene. Deletions cut 6 bases from V and 1 base from J, with 9 bases between.

This clone is a singleton in its sample. The V call is TRBV14, the J call TRBJ2-2; D perhaps matches TRBD1 (6 bases). Trimming shortened V by 6 bases and J by 4 bases, and 12 bases separated the two germline ends. This CDR3 has 14 amino acids. The germline V gene has CDR1 SGHDN and CDR2 FVKESK. The chain's CDR3 is CASSYRVRTGELFF. CDR3 nucleotides: TGTGCCAGCAGTTACAGGGTACGCACCGGGGAGCTGTTTTTT.

This rearrangement joins TRBV4-3 to TRBJ2-7, with D hard to call. Germline loops: CDR1 LGHNA, CDR2 YSLEER. The V gene lost 1 base and the J gene lost 1 base, with 11 bases spanning the gap. This CDR3 spans 15 amino acids. The CDR3 spells CASSQGGISSYEQYF. CDR3 in DNA: TGCGCCAGCAGCCAAGGTGGCATTTCTTCCTACGAGCAGTACTTC.

The genes are TRBV24-1 and TRBJ1-2, with D unresolved. V lost 4 bases and J lost 7, with 12 bases in between. Germline loops: CDR1 KGHDR, CDR2 SFDVKD. The CDR3 extends over 13 amino acids. The chain's CDR3 is CATSDPGMSGYTF. In nucleotides, the CDR3 is TGTGCCACCAGTGACCCGGGGATGAGTGGCTACACCTTC.

The chain is built from TRBV5-1 and TRBJ2-6; maybe TRBD2 (5 bases). The CDR3 consists of 18 residues. Germline CDR1 and CDR2: SGHRS and YFSETQ. V lost 1 base to trimming and J lost 1 base, with 15 bases between them. The chain's CDR3 is CASSLRWRPSSGANVLTF. The CDR3 region has the DNA TGCGCCAGCAGCTTGAGGTGGAGGCCTAGTTCTGGGGCCAACGTCCTGACTTTC.

This chain links TRBV27 with TRBJ2-3; unclear D gene. Germline V gene lookup returns CDR1 MNHEY and CDR2 SMNVEV (reference sequence). The CDR3 contains 14 residues. With 6 bases removed from V and 0 bases from J, the gap between germline ends came to 10 bases. Written as DNA, the CDR3 is TGTGCCAGCAGGACTTTCCTCAGCACAGATACGCAGTATTTT. This translates into CASRTFLSTDTQYF.